The clone carrying this T cell receptor (beta chain) was counted a single time. The data were obtained in a study of blood T cell repertoires in COVID-19. About the research overall: In each case, the material was cDNA or gDNA derived from T cells, B-cell-depleted T cells, or PBMCs.

As processed by the authors: Estimated nucleated cell counts came from reference gene primer amplification. The repertoire was sequenced with immunoSEQ multiplex PCR; TCRdb's copy has only in-frame clones and lacks some. V and J calls and clone size are those listed in that table; D and trimming were worked out from the DNA. The table includes some 300,000 clones, roughly nine tenths detected once. CDR1 and CDR2 (germline): SEHNR, FQNEAQ (reference sequence). This CDR3 region has 14 residues. With 3 bases removed from V and 5 bases from J, the gap between germline ends came to 12 bases. Material for sequencing was peripheral blood. The receptor was derived from a woman aged 25 to 39 with COVID-19, enrolled during active disease. The chain recombines TRBV7-9 with TRBJ2-3, with D unclear. The CDR3 nucleotides are TGTGCCAGCAGCTTTAGAGGAGCCGGAGATACGCAGTATTTT. Its protein is CASSFRGAGDTQYF.